These T cell receptor beta chains were read from a single sample in a study of shared clonotypes between healthy human individuals. This table comes from immunoSEQ multiplex PCR, and its TCRdb copy is limited to in-frame clones, with some not included. This table has about 820,000 clones, over 90% appearing once. The specimen was naive CD8+ T cells sorted from blood. The receptors originated from a man aged 25 to 40 in good health. CDR3s include the opening cysteine and the closing phenylalanine or tryptophan. D genes are given only for firm matches. Rows give clone size only sometimes, using once, few, many, or a class for an expanded clone.

d_call	v_call	clone_size	j_call	cdr3_aa	cdr3_nt
-	TRBV5-1	-	TRBJ2-1	CASSFAPGLPSNEQFF	TGCGCCAGCAGCTTCGCTCCGGGACTCCCCTCCAATGAGCAGTTCTTC
-	TRBV13	-	TRBJ2-3	CASSSPLGRGNTDTQYF	TGTGCCAGCAGCTCGCCTCTGGGCAGGGGAAACACAGATACGCAGTATTTT
TRBD2	TRBV5-6	-	TRBJ2-1	CASSLGGSSYNEQFF	TGTGCCAGCAGCTTGGGCGGGAGCTCCTACAATGAGCAGTTCTTC
TRBD2	TRBV6-1	-	TRBJ2-2	CASSILAEVTGELFF	TGTGCCAGCAGCATACTAGCGGAGGTTACCGGGGAGCTGTTTTTT
TRBD2	TRBV13	-	TRBJ2-1	CASSPVASGMGGQFF	TGTGCCAGCAGCCCCGTGGCTAGCGGGATGGGTGGGCAGTTCTTC
-	TRBV9	-	TRBJ2-3	CASSVDGEGTDTQYF	TGTGCCAGCAGCGTAGACGGAGAGGGCACAGATACGCAGTATTTT
-	TRBV28	-	TRBJ2-1	CASSYRTLITYYNEQFF	TGTGCCAGCAGTTACCGGACTCTTATCACCTACTACAATGAGCAGTTCTTC
TRBD1	TRBV7-8	-	TRBJ2-7	CASSLASGTVYEQYF	TGTGCCAGCAGCTTAGCCTCCGGGACAGTGTACGAGCAGTACTTC
TRBD1	TRBV2	-	TRBJ2-1	CASSVSGGAYNEQFF	TGTGCCAGCAGTGTGTCAGGGGGCGCATACAATGAGCAGTTCTTC
-	TRBV2	-	TRBJ1-2	CATHRGDRAGYTF	TGTGCCACGCACCGGGGGGATAGGGCAGGCTACACCTTC
TRBD1	TRBV5-1	many	TRBJ2-3	CASRGQGITDTQYF	TGCGCCAGCAGAGGACAGGGGATAACAGATACGCAGTATTTT
-	TRBV7-9	-	TRBJ2-6	CASSLPGRTVDSGANVLTF	TGTGCCAGCAGCTTACCCGGTCGGACGGTGGACTCTGGGGCCAACGTCCTGACTTTC
-	TRBV18	-	TRBJ2-5	CASSPQGGWDQETQYF	TGTGCCAGCTCACCGCAGGGGGGTTGGGACCAAGAGACCCAGTACTTC
-	TRBV2	-	TRBJ2-5	CASSEGRETQYF	TGTGCCAGCAGTGAAGGTCGAGAGACCCAGTACTTC
TRBD2	TRBV28	-	TRBJ2-5	CASSLGLAREETQYF	TGTGCCAGCAGTCTGGGACTAGCGAGAGAGGAGACCCAGTACTTC
-	TRBV5-1	-	TRBJ1-2	CASSGDRFYGYTF	TGCGCCAGCAGCGGAGACAGATTCTATGGCTACACCTTC
TRBD1	TRBV6-1	-	TRBJ2-5	CASSSTDRAQETQYF	TGTGCCAGCAGCTCTACCGACAGGGCCCAAGAGACCCAGTACTTC
TRBD1	TRBV16	-	TRBJ1-1	CASSRPGTGNTEAFF	TGTGCCAGCAGCCGTCCCGGGACAGGGAACACTGAAGCTTTCTTT
-	TRBV5-4	-	TRBJ2-1	CASSLGSREQFF	TGTGCCAGCAGCTTGGGGAGCCGGGAGCAGTTCTTC
TRBD1	TRBV13	-	TRBJ1-2	CASSLGGQAANYGYTF	TGTGCCAGCAGCTTAGGGGGACAGGCGGCCAACTATGGCTACACCTTC
-	TRBV30	-	TRBJ1-2	CAWSDKATTKDYYGYTF	TGTGCCTGGAGTGATAAGGCAACCACAAAAGATTACTATGGCTACACCTTC
-	TRBV6-5	-	TRBJ2-7	CASQAGAKLREQYF	TGTGCCAGCCAAGCAGGGGCGAAGCTTCGCGAGCAGTACTTC
TRBD1	TRBV28	-	TRBJ1-5	CASSLTGVDQPQHF	TGTGCCAGCAGCTTGACAGGGGTTGATCAGCCCCAGCATTTT
TRBD1	TRBV7-3	-	TRBJ2-1	CASSFLRDRRSNEQFF	TGTGCCAGCAGCTTCCTCCGGGACAGAAGGAGCAATGAGCAGTTCTTC
TRBD2	TRBV29-1	-	TRBJ2-7	CSVDSGGGEQYF	TGCAGCGTTGATTCGGGAGGAGGCGAGCAGTACTTC
TRBD2	TRBV7-8	-	TRBJ2-1	CASRATSGSSYNEQFF	TGTGCCAGCAGGGCGACTAGCGGTAGCTCCTACAATGAGCAGTTCTTC
-	TRBV6-4	large	TRBJ2-2	CASSDSSGAGELFF	TGTGCCAGCAGTGACTCTAGCGGCGCCGGGGAGCTGTTTTTT